This entry lists 21 T cell receptor beta chains sequenced from one sample in a study of pediatric ulcerative colitis. During colonoscopy, one to two rectal pinch biopsies were collected. The data were produced by immunoSEQ multiplex PCR, yet TCRdb's version contains in-frame clones alone and is incomplete. This sample carries some 25,000 clones, 70% to 75% of them seen once, and the ten largest clones take around 7.8%. Source material: gut tissue. These receptors came from a boy younger than 18 with severe ulcerative colitis.

The CDR3 here is CASKGLEESNEQFF. The CDR3 DNA is TGTGCCAGCAAGGGACTAGAAGAGTCCAATGAGCAGTTCTTC. The rearrangement joins TRBV6-6 to TRBJ2-1; TRBD2 agrees at 8 bases. Per the germline V gene, CDR1 is MNHNY and CDR2 is SVGAGI (reference sequence). Unmatched junction bases numbered 8, after V lost 7 bases and J lost 6 bases. CDR3 size: 14 residues.

The rearrangement joins TRBV23-1 to TRBJ2-5; D might be TRBD2 (5 bases). The J call could be wrong; TRBJ2-7 is a better fit for the DNA end. TRBV23-1 is given ORF status, its function remaining uncertain. The CDR3 length is 17 residues. In DNA form, the CDR3 reads TGCGCCAGCAGTCAATCTTCCCGGAGGACCATGACCTACGAGCAGTACTTC. Translating it yields CASSQSSRRTMTYEQYF.

The chain links TRBV2 to TRBJ2-7; TRBD2 agrees at 7 bases. The CDR3 runs to 14 residues. Trimming took 6 bases from V and 2 from J; bases not matched to a gene: 7. Germline assignment: CDR1 SNHLY and CDR2 FYNNEI. In nucleotides, the CDR3 is TGTGCCAGCAGAACCAGCGGGACCACCTACGAGCAGTACTTC. Translation: CASRTSGTTYEQYF. The full variable domain, rest sourced from reference TRBV2 and TRBJ2-7, is EPEVTQTPSHQVTQMGQEVILRCVPISNHLYFYWYRQILGQKVEFLVSFYNNEISEKSEIFDDQFSVERPDGSNFTLKIRSTKLEDSAMYFCASRTSGTTYEQYFGPGTRLTVT.

This clone is medium-sized. The V gene is TRBV6-5, the J gene TRBJ2-7, with 7 bases aligning to TRBD2. With 6 bases clipped from V and 2 bases from J, the junction kept 10 bases outside the gene matches. The germline V gene encodes CDR1 MNHEY and CDR2 SVGAGI. The CDR3 has 15 amino acids. CDR3 loop: CASRPSGTPPYEQYF. The CDR3 region has the DNA TGTGCCAGCAGACCCAGCGGGACTCCCCCCTACGAGCAGTACTTC.

The J gene is TRBJ1-2, the V gene TRBV5-8, with a tentative D call TRBD1 (5 bases). The ends were cut back, 0 bases at V and 4 bases at J, with 16 bases in the middle. Germline CDR1 is SGHTS and CDR2 is YDEGEE. CDR3 length equals 16 residues. DNA for the CDR3: TGTGCCAGCAGCTTGGAGTCGCAGGGCATAAGCTATGGCTACACCTTC. Encoded protein: CASSLESQGISYGYTF.

V and J are TRBV30 and TRBJ1-1; D may be TRBD1 (6 bases). CDR1 and CDR2 from the germline V gene are GTSNPN and SVGIG (reference sequence). Trimming removed 2 bases at V and 12 bases at J, with 19 bases between. This CDR3 region has 13 residues. The CDR3 is CAWSPGQGGETFF. The CDR3 bases are TGTGCCTGGAGTCCGGGACAAGGAGGTGAGACTTTCTTT. The full variable domain, its missing parts supplied by reference TRBV30 and TRBJ1-1, is SQTIHQWPATLVQPVGSPLSLECTVEGTSNPNLYWYRQAAGRGLQLLFYSVGIGQISSEVPQNLSASRPQDRQFILSSKKLLLSDSGFYLCAWSPGQGGETFFGQGTRLTVV.

The gene calls are TRBV11-2 and TRBJ2-3; maybe TRBD1 (6 bases). The CDR3 is 16 residues long. Germline CDR1 SGHAT, CDR2 FQNNGV. Trimming took off 3 bases at V and 2 bases at J, with 15 bases between the two ends. The CDR3: CASSFFLDRHTDTQYF. For the CDR3, the DNA is TGTGCCAGCAGCTTTTTCCTCGACAGGCACACAGATACGCAGTATTTT.

The chain is built from TRBV7-2 and TRBJ1-1; tentative D call: TRBD1 (5 bases). The germline CDR1 and CDR2 sequences are SGHTA and FQGNSA. The V and J ends lost 1 base and 4 bases respectively, with 13 bases between them. The CDR3 extends over 15 amino acids. This chain's CDR3 is CASSLESSGSTEAFF. CDR3 coding DNA: TGTGCCAGCAGCTTAGAATCCTCAGGGTCCACTGAAGCTTTCTTT.

This chain uses TRBV15 with TRBJ2-7; D remains unclear. Germline CDR1 is LNHNV and CDR2 is YYDKDF (reference sequence). This CDR3 spans 13 amino acids. V lost 0 bases, J lost 6 bases, and 9 bases lay in between. The CDR3 bases are TGTGCCACCAGCAGAGACCCCCGATCCGAGCAGTACTTC. This gives the protein CATSRDPRSEQYF.

The chain joins TRBV29-1 to TRBJ1-1, with D uncertain. The ends were cut back, 2 bases at V and 1 base at J, with 8 bases in the middle. The CDR3 runs to 13 residues. The germline gives CDR1 SQVTM, CDR2 ANQGSEA. The CDR3 is CSVEKGSNTEAFF. CDR3 coding DNA: TGCAGCGTTGAAAAGGGATCGAACACTGAAGCTTTCTTT.

This clone was observed a handful of times. V gene TRBV5-4 combines with J gene TRBJ1-2; D not certain. This CDR3 is built from 13 residues. V lost 0 bases and J 4 bases, leaving 7 bases between the germline ends. Per the germline V gene, CDR1 is SGHNT and CDR2 is YYREEE (reference sequence). This CDR3 is CASSLGVGYGYTF. The DNA of the CDR3 is TGTGCCAGCAGCTTGGGCGTGGGCTATGGCTACACCTTC.

Only one count was recorded for this clone. The gene calls are TRBV7-9 and TRBJ1-3; D uncertain. Looked up from germline, CDR1 is SEHNR and CDR2 is FQNEAQ (reference sequence). This CDR3 contains 11 residues. The V end was cut by 3 bases, the J end by 4 bases, with 1 base between. In nucleotides, the CDR3 is TGTGCCAGCAGCTTCGGAAACACCATATATTTT. This encodes CASSFGNTIYF.

CDR3 in amino acids: CASSLEGGAVALAQLFF. CDR3 DNA sequence: TGCGCCAGCAGCTTAGAGGGGGGCGCGGTAGCTCTGGCTCAGCTGTTTTTT. The V and J genes are TRBV5-1 and TRBJ2-2; possibly TRBD1 or TRBD2 for D (6 bases each). This CDR3 region has 17 residues. CDR1 and CDR2 from the germline V gene are SGHRS and YFSETQ. V lost 2 bases and J lost 12, with 26 bases in between.

J is TRBJ1-1 and V is TRBV5-1, with 12 bases that match TRBD1. Germline trimming cut 4 bases from V and 3 bases from J; bases unmatched to any gene: 13. In germline, CDR1 is SGHRS, CDR2 YFSETQ. CDR3 length: 18 residues. CDR3 sequence (DNA): TGCGCCAGCAGCGCTGTTAAGGGACAGGGGGCAGGGGACACTGAAGCTTTCTTT. Its protein product is CASSAVKGQGAGDTEAFF. Filled out from reference TRBV5-1 and TRBJ1-1, the complete variable domain reads KAGVTQTPRYLIKTRGQQVTLSCSPISGHRSVSWYQQTPGQGLQFLFEYFSETQRNKGNFPGRFSGRQFSNSRSEMNVSTLELGDSALYLCASSAVKGQGAGDTEAFFGQGTRLTVV.

The chain joins TRBV6-1 to TRBJ1-5, with 8 bases aligning to TRBD1. CDR1 is MNHNS, CDR2 SASEGT, per germline. The CDR3 runs to 14 residues. The trim removed 4 bases at V and 7 bases at J, leaving 6 bases unmatched. The DNA of the CDR3 is TGTGCCAGCAGTGGACAGGGGTCTCGACAGCCCCAGCATTTT. This gives the protein CASSGQGSRQPQHF.

This clone counts as medium-sized. CDR3 sequence reads: CASSSPQGTYEQYF. The DNA for the CDR3 is TGTGCCAGCAGCTCCCCGCAGGGAACCTACGAGCAGTACTTC. The V and J genes are TRBV11-2 and TRBJ2-7, with D maybe TRBD1 (5 bases). V was clipped by 4 bases and J by 2 bases, with 12 bases between them. Germline values: CDR1 SGHAT, CDR2 FQNNGV. The CDR3 is 14 amino acids.

The chain has TRBV7-9 and TRBJ2-1, with D perhaps TRBD1 or TRBD2 (5 bases each). Looked up from germline, CDR1 is SEHNR and CDR2 is FQNEAQ (reference sequence). The CDR3 covers 17 residues. Trimming left V 5 bases short and J 6 bases short, with 23 bases between. The CDR3 DNA follows: TGTGCCAGCAGCATCCGACAGTTACTAGAGGAGAGCAATGAGCAGTTCTTC. As protein: CASSIRQLLEESNEQFF.

The chain recombines TRBV11-3 with TRBJ1-4; D gene unclear. The ends were cut back, 2 bases at V and 5 bases at J, with 18 bases in the middle. This CDR3 is built from 17 residues. From germline, CDR1 is SGHNT and CDR2 YENEEA. Written as DNA, the CDR3 is TGTGCCAGCAGCTTAAGCTCCTGGGCAGGATTAAATGAAAAACTGTTTTTT. Translation gives CASSLSSWAGLNEKLFF. The complete variable domain, with remaining parts taken from reference TRBV11-3 and TRBJ1-4, reads EAGVVQSPRYKIIEKKQPVAFWCNPISGHNTLYWYLQNLGQGPELLIRYENEEAVDDSQLPKDRFSAERLKGVDSTLKIQPAELGDSAVYLCASSLSSWAGLNEKLFFGSGTQLSVL.

The chain employs TRBV6-5 and TRBJ2-3; 7 nucleotides agree with TRBD1. The CDR3 is 15 residues long. The germline gives CDR1 MNHEY, CDR2 SVGAGI. With 6 bases clipped from V and 0 bases from J, the junction kept 6 bases outside the gene matches. CDR3 sequence: CASSTTGLSTDTQYF. The CDR3 DNA reads as TGTGCCAGCAGCACGACAGGGCTAAGCACAGATACGCAGTATTTT.

The genes are TRBV7-2 and TRBJ2-3; 7 nucleotides match TRBD1. Germline V gene lookup returns CDR1 SGHTA and CDR2 FQGNSA. The ends lost 0 bases at V and 3 bases at J; junction bases unmatched: 6. The CDR3 loop spans 16 amino acids. The CDR3 protein is CASSLAGTEPTDTQYF. The CDR3 coding sequence is TGTGCCAGCAGCTTAGCCGGGACAGAGCCTACAGATACGCAGTATTTT.

V gene TRBV6-6 combines with J gene TRBJ2-1; D is undetermined. Trimming took off 4 bases at V and 2 bases at J, with 12 bases between the two ends. CDR1 and CDR2 from the germline V gene are MNHNY and SVGAGI (reference sequence). The CDR3 spans 15 residues. DNA of the CDR3: TGTGCCAGCAGTTCCCCTAGGGTTCCCTACAATGAGCAGTTCTTC. This codes for CASSSPRVPYNEQFF.